The entry that follows covers one T cell receptor (beta chain) sequence. Its antigen is unknown. This sample is part of a study of cytomegalovirus exposure and HLA in healthy donors. General study findings and limits: According to a later analysis, donors in an Asian-associated ancestry cluster reportedly had fewer N-insertions than the approximately 670-donor mean. Sequencing probably produced one cluster of sequence variants that were highly shared. In presence/absence analyses, roughly uniform sequencing depth across donors was assumed.

Trimming left V 5 bases short and J 8 bases short, with 12 bases between. This CDR3 region has 12 residues. From germline, CDR1 is LNHNV and CDR2 YYDKDF (reference sequence). PCR used 60 Vbeta primers and 13 Jbeta primers. This table comes from immunoSEQ multiplex PCR, and its TCRdb copy is limited to in-frame clones, with some not included. Of approximately 140,000 clones in the sample, more than 60% were seen once. Sequencing was performed on PBMCs. This chain connects TRBV15 to TRBJ1-1, with D perhaps TRBD1 (6 bases). The sequence came from a man aged 35 to 55 in good health and CMV-seropositive. The CDR3 DNA sequence: TGTGCCACCAGCCCCCGACAGGAAGAAGCTTTCTTT. Encoded protein: CATSPRQEEAFF.